This T cell receptor (beta chain) was sequenced in a study of blood T cell repertoires in COVID-19. This clone showed up just once. The CDR3 covers 14 residues. The germline CDR1 and CDR2 sequences are SGHNT and YYREEE (reference sequence). Trimming at V came to 0 bases and at J to 6 bases, leaving 6 bases not matched to a gene. TCRdb's copy holds only in-frame clones and misses some; the assay was immunoSEQ multiplex PCR. Among around 170,000 clones listed, approximately 88% were seen once. The genes are TRBV5-4 and TRBJ2-7, with 7 bases aligning to TRBD1. Sequencing used peripheral blood. The TCR originated in a woman in her twenties or thirties with acute or convalescent COVID-19. The CDR3 DNA reads TGTGCCAGCAGCTTGGGGGAGACAGGGCCCGAGCAGTACTTC. Translation gives CASSLGETGPEQYF.